These 3 T cell receptor beta chains were all obtained from the same sample, sequenced in a study of T cells in Graves' hyperthyroidism and ophthalmopathy (dated by TCRdb to between 2018 and 2021). The protocol used for the library was multiplex PCR. The reads were generated on an Illumina HiSeq 2000. The TCR beta CDR3 regions were amplified from the RNA transcripts. The first round of RT-PCR for the TCR CDR3 was performed with the HTBI primer set and the Qiagen OneStep RT-PCR kit. TCRdb reprocessed the public reads (quality trimming at Q25 with fastp, clone calling with MiXCR) and kept in-frame beta chains. Merged by CDR3 protein, the rows form single entries marked with the most common genes and DNA. The sample table lists about 540,000 distinct CDR3 sequences, around 45% of them with a count of one. Roughly 8.2% of the sample goes to the ten largest clones. The material sequenced was peripheral blood or thyroid tissue (not recorded which). The receptors stem from a woman younger than 35 with Graves' hyperthyroidism.

The V and J genes are TRBV7-8 and TRBJ1-1; possibly TRBD1 for D (6 bases). V was clipped by 6 bases and J by 0 bases, with 11 bases between them. CDR1 is SGHVS, CDR2 FQNEAQ, per germline. The length of the CDR3 is 14 residues. The CDR3 is CASRLEGVNTEAFF. In DNA, the CDR3 is TGTGCCAGCAGACTGGAGGGGGTGAACACTGAAGCTTTCTTT.

This clonotype has at least ten counts. V gene TRBV12-5 combines with J gene TRBJ1-2, with D unclear. V gave up 5 bases and J gave up 4 bases, with 17 bases separating them. Germline V gene sequence: CDR1 LGHNT, CDR2 FRNRAP. CDR3 size: 15 residues. CDR3 protein: CASGLPRLLGYGYTF. The CDR3 region has the DNA TGTGCTAGTGGTCTGCCTCGTTTGTTGGGCTATGGCTACACCTTC.

V and J are TRBV7-3 and TRBJ2-3; D gene uncertain. Per the germline V gene, CDR1 is SGHTA and CDR2 is FQGTGA. This CDR3 spans 13 amino acids. V lost 2 bases and J lost 1, with 4 bases in between. CDR3 nucleotide sequence: TGTGCCAGCAGCTTACACGGCACAGATACGCAGTATTTT. Amino acids: CASSLHGTDTQYF.